These 23 T cell receptor beta chains were sequenced from one sample in a study of early T cells in non-severe SARS-CoV-2 infection. Via MiXCR, TCRdb re-called the 5' RACE reads, giving one row per CDR3 protein. The profile shows some 50,000 distinct CDR3 sequences, 7.5% to 9.5% of them singletons. The source material was whole blood, sampled at baseline. These receptors all stem from an adult who was a healthcare worker with PCR-confirmed SARS-CoV-2 infection or an uninfected control (not recorded which).

This clonotype has only a few counts. The chain carries TRBV4-2 and TRBJ1-1; D gene uncertain. V was clipped by 1 base and J by 1 base, with 7 bases between them. CDR1 and CDR2 from the germline V gene are LGHNA and YNFKEQ. The CDR3 consists of 14 residues. The CDR3: CASSQVNRNTEAFF. CDR3 sequence (DNA): TGTGCCAGCAGCCAAGTGAACAGGAACACTGAAGCTTTCTTT.

The chain uses TRBV6-5 and TRBJ2-2, with 7 bases that match TRBD1. Germline V gene data show CDR1 as MNHEY and CDR2 as SVGAGI. The CDR3 is made up of 15 amino acids. J gave up 6 bases and V 4 bases, and 8 bases lay outside the gene matches. The CDR3, as DNA: TGTGCCAGCAGTTCATCGACAGGGTGGCCCGGGGAGCTGTTTTTT. Protein product: CASSSSTGWPGELFF.

The DNA for the CDR3 is TGCAGTGCTGGGGGGGGATATCAGCCCCAGCATTTT. Amino acid sequence: CSAGGGYQPQHF. The chain combines TRBV20-1 with TRBJ1-5, with D perhaps matching TRBD1 (5 bases). CDR3 length: 12 amino acids. V lost 5 bases to trimming and J lost 5 bases, with 10 bases between them. CDR1 is DFQATT and CDR2 is SNEGSKA in the germline V gene (reference sequence).

The V call is TRBV5-1, the J call TRBJ2-3, with 15 bases identical to TRBD2. The CDR3 totals 18 residues. The trim removed 3 bases at V and 3 bases at J, leaving 8 bases unmatched. Germline CDR1 SGHRS, CDR2 YFSETQ. This chain's CDR3 is CASSSGLAGGRMTDTQYF. The CDR3 nucleotides are TGCGCCAGCAGCTCAGGACTAGCGGGGGGGCGAATGACAGATACGCAGTATTTT.

This chain connects TRBV18 to TRBJ1-1; D may be TRBD1 (6 bases). Germline CDR1 and CDR2: KGHSH and LQKENI. This CDR3 is 15 amino acids long. V dropped 5 bases and J dropped 5 bases, with 18 bases sitting between them. The DNA of the CDR3 is TGTGCCAGCTCATCTGAAGGGGGAGGGCGAACTGAAGCTTTCTTT. Protein product: CASSSEGGGRTEAFF.

This clonotype was seen a handful of times. V usage is TRBV19 and J usage is TRBJ1-2; D is perhaps TRBD1 (6 bases). The CDR3 is 13 amino acids. The germline gives CDR1 LNHDA, CDR2 SQIVND (reference sequence). Trimming removed 6 bases from V and 3 bases from J, with 11 bases in between. The CDR3 reads CASSRQVHYGYTF. The DNA for the CDR3 is TGTGCCAGTAGCCGACAGGTCCACTATGGCTACACCTTC.

This CDR3 reads CASSIGNTEAFF. CDR3 nucleotide sequence: TGTGCCAGTAGTATAGGTAACACTGAAGCTTTCTTT. This sequence joins TRBV19 and TRBJ1-1; no clear D gene. This CDR3 has 12 residues. Germline CDR1 is LNHDA and CDR2 is SQIVND (reference sequence). The V end lost 1 base, the J end lost 2 bases, and 2 bases lay between the germline ends.

This clonotype has ten or more counts. This chain links TRBV29-1 with TRBJ1-6; no clear D. Trimming removed 3 bases from V and 15 bases from J, with 12 bases in between. The CDR3 is made up of 11 amino acids. From germline, CDR1 is SQVTM and CDR2 ANQGSEA. CDR3 amino acids: CSVEKNNVLHF. CDR3 DNA: TGCAGCGTTGAGAAGAACAACGTCCTCCACTTT. Filled out from reference TRBV29-1 and TRBJ1-6, the complete variable domain reads SAVISQKPSRDICQRGTSLTIQCQVDSQVTMMFWYRQQPGQSLTLIATANQGSEATYESGFVIDKFPISRPNLTFSTLTVSNMSPEDSSIYLCSVEKNNVLHFGNGTRLTVT.

The DNA of the CDR3 is TGTGCCAGCAGCGTGTTAGCGGGAGGGCCCTACGAGCAGTACTTC. It translates to CASSVLAGGPYEQYF. This rearrangement joins TRBV9 to TRBJ2-7; 11 nucleotides agree with TRBD2. Germline V CDR1 and CDR2: SGDLS, YYNGEE. The CDR3 is 15 amino acids. J was trimmed by 2 bases and V by 2 bases; bases with no gene match: 3.

This clonotype was detected ten times or more. CDR3 coding DNA: TGTGCCAGCAGCTCCGAAGCGGGGTACACCGGGGAGCTGTTTTTT. This translates into CASSSEAGYTGELFF. The genes are TRBV7-9 and TRBJ2-2, with 7 nucleotides matching TRBD2. The CDR3 length is 15 residues. The trim removed 4 bases at V and 3 bases at J, leaving 5 bases unmatched. Per germline, CDR1 SEHNR and CDR2 FQNEAQ (reference sequence).

The table lists this clonotype with a few counts. For the CDR3, the DNA is TGTGCCAGCAGCTTAGCGGTGAACAATGAGCAGTTCTTC. Its translation: CASSLAVNNEQFF. The chain recombines TRBV7-6 with TRBJ2-1; D is unresolved. The V and J ends lost 0 bases and 5 bases respectively, with 5 bases between them. Germline V gives CDR1 SGHVS, CDR2 FNYEAQ. The CDR3 has 13 amino acids.

V usage is TRBV6-1 and J usage is TRBJ2-7; 14 nucleotides line up with TRBD2. Germline CDR1 is MNHNS and CDR2 is SASEGT. The CDR3 is made up of 16 amino acids. The V and J ends lost 7 bases and 4 bases, in that order; junction bases with no gene match: 9. For the CDR3, the DNA is TGTGCCAGCAAAGGACTAGCGGGAGGCCCCCTTTACGAGCAGTACTTC. This sequence encodes CASKGLAGGPLYEQYF.

The chain carries TRBV27 and TRBJ1-5; D is undetermined. CDR3 length: 15 amino acids. Germline-derived CDR1 and CDR2 are MNHEY and SMNVEV (reference sequence). V lost 3 bases and J 0 bases, leaving 9 bases between the germline ends. The CDR3 bases are TGTGCCAGCAGTTTGGGCGTTGATAGCAATCAGCCCCAGCATTTT. It encodes CASSLGVDSNQPQHF.

This rearrangement joins TRBV19 to TRBJ2-1; possibly TRBD2 for D (5 bases). The germline V gene has CDR1 LNHDA and CDR2 SQIVND (reference sequence). CDR3 size: 13 residues. Trimming stripped 5 bases from V and 0 bases from J, with 5 bases between. The CDR3 protein is CASSDYSYNEQFF. CDR3 bases: TGTGCCAGTAGTGACTACTCCTACAATGAGCAGTTCTTC.

This clonotype was counted a few times. The V call is TRBV11-2, the J call TRBJ2-1; tentative D call: TRBD2 (5 bases). V lost 0 bases, J lost 8 bases, and 14 bases lay in between. CDR1 and CDR2 from the germline V gene are SGHAT and FQNNGV. The CDR3 is made up of 15 amino acids. The CDR3 nucleotides are TGTGCCAGCAGCTTAGATCGCCCGGGGTACGATGAGCAGTTCTTC. Protein sequence: CASSLDRPGYDEQFF.

This clonotype was seen a single time. The CDR3 does not end in the conserved phenylalanine or tryptophan, so this is likely a read error. The V and J genes are TRBV20-1 and TRBJ2-3; D unresolved. The CDR3 has 10 amino acids. V lost 0 bases, J lost 8 bases, and 3 bases lay in between. The germline CDR1 and CDR2 sequences are DFQATT and SNEGSKA (reference sequence). CDR3 sequence reads: CSARDGTQYS. CDR3 DNA: TGCAGTGCTAGAGATGGTACGCAGTATTCT.

This clonotype has just a few counts. The chain is built from TRBV2 and TRBJ2-3; maybe TRBD2 (6 bases). V was shortened by 5 bases and J by 5 bases, with 8 bases between the two germline ends. The CDR3 totals 12 residues. Germline V gives CDR1 SNHLY, CDR2 FYNNEI. The DNA of the CDR3 is TGTGCCAGCAGTAGCGGGCGAGATACGCAGTATTTT. Its translation is CASSSGRDTQYF.

This clonotype was counted only a few times. This chain links TRBV30 with TRBJ1-1; D is unresolved. The CDR3 is 13 residues long. The V and J ends lost 0 bases and 3 bases respectively, with 8 bases between them. Germline V gene lookup returns CDR1 GTSNPN and CDR2 SVGIG (reference sequence). CDR3 nucleotide sequence: TGTGCCTGGAGTGTGATGGGAGACACTGAAGCTTTCTTT. Residues: CAWSVMGDTEAFF.

This clonotype was observed a handful of times. The rearrangement links TRBV13 to TRBJ1-1; D may be TRBD1 (6 bases). The CDR3 contains 15 residues. Germline lookup yields CDR1 PRHDT and CDR2 FYEKMQ (reference sequence). The V end lost 5 bases, the J end lost 4 bases, and 17 bases lay between the germline ends. The CDR3 DNA reads TGTGCCAGCAGCCAGAGGGGGGGCTTGGGCACTGAAGCTTTCTTT. The encoded protein is CASSQRGGLGTEAFF. The complete variable domain, with remaining parts taken from reference TRBV13 and TRBJ1-1, reads AAGVIQSPRHLIKEKRETATLKCYPIPRHDTVYWYQQGPGQDPQFLISFYEKMQSDKGSIPDRFSAQQFSDYHSELNMSSLELGDSALYFCASSQRGGLGTEAFFGQGTRLTVV.

This clonotype has only one observation. The gene calls are TRBV18 and TRBJ1-1; 8 bases fit TRBD1. Germline V gene data show CDR1 as KGHSH and CDR2 as LQKENI. The V segment lost 6 bases and the J segment 0 bases; nucleotides outside the gene matches: 3. This CDR3 is 14 amino acids long. The CDR3 loop reads CASSRGQVNTEAFF. The CDR3 coding sequence is TGTGCCAGCTCCAGGGGACAGGTGAACACTGAAGCTTTCTTT.

The chain carries TRBV19 and TRBJ1-2; D ambiguous. The CDR3 totals 13 residues. V was shortened by 10 bases and J by 2 bases, with 14 bases between the two germline ends. CDR1 LNHDA and CDR2 SQIVND come from the germline V gene (reference sequence). CDR3 coding DNA: TGTGCCACCTCAACCCCATTGAACTATGGCTACACCTTC. Protein product: CATSTPLNYGYTF.

This clonotype has ten or more counts. The chain has TRBV6-2 or TRBV6-3 and TRBJ2-2; D may be TRBD2 (6 bases). The CDR3 has 16 amino acids. V gave up 0 bases and J gave up 4 bases, with 12 bases separating them. Germline V gene data show CDR1 as MNHEY and CDR2 as SVGEGT. This chain's CDR3 is CASSYSASAVTGELFF. CDR3 nucleotides: TGTGCCAGCAGTTACTCGGCTAGCGCCGTCACCGGGGAGCTGTTTTTT.

As concerns this clonotype: One base away lies a much larger clone, so this may be a sequencing read error. This rearrangement joins TRBV7-9 to TRBJ2-4; a possible D gene is TRBD1 (7 bases). The CDR3 sequence is 17 residues long. Germline lookup yields CDR1 SEHNR and CDR2 FQNEAQ (reference sequence). This CDR3 is CASSPTPSGGRENIQNF. The CDR3 region has the DNA TGTGCCAGCAGCCCCACGCCTTCAGGGGGGCGAGAGAACATTCAGAACTTC.